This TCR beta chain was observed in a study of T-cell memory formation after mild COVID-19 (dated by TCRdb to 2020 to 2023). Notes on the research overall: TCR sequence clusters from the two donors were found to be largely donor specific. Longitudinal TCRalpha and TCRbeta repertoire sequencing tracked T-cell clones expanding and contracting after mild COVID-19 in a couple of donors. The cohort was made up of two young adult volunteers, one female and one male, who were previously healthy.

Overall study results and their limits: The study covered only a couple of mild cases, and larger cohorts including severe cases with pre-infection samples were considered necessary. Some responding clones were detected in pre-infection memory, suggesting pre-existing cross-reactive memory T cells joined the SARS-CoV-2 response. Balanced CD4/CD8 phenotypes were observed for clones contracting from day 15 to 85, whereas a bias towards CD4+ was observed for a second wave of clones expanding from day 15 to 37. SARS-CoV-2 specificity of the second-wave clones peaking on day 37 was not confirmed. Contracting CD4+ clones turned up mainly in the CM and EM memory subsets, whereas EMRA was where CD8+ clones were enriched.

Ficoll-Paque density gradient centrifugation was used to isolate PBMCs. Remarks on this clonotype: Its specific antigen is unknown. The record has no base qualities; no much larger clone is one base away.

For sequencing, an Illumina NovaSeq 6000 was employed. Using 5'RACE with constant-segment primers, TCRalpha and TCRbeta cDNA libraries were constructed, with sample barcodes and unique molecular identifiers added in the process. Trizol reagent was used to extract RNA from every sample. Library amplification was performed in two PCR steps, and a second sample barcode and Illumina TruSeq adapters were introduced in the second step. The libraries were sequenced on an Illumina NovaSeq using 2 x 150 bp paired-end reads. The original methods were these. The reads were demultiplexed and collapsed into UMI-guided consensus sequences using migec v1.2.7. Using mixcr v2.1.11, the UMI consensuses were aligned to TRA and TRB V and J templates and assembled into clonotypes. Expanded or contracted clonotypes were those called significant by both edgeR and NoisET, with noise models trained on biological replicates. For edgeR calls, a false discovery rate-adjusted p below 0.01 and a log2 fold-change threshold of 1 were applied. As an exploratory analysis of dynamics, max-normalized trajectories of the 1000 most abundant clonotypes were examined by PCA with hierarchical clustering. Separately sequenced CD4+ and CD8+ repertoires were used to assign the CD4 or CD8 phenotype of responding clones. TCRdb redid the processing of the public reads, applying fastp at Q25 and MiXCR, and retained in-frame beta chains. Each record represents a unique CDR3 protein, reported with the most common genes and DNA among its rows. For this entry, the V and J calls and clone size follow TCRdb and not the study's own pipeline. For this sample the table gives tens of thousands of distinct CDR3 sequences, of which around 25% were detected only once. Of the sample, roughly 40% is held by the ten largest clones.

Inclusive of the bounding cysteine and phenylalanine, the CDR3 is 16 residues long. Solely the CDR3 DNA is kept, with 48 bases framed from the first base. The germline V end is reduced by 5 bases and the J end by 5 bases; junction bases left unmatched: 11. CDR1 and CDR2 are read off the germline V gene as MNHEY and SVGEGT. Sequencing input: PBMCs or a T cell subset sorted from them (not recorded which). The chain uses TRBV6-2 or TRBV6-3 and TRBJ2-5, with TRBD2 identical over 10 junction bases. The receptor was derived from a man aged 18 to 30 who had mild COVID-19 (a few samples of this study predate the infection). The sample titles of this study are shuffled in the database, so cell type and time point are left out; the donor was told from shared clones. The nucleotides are TGTGCCAGCAGTCAGAGAGCGGGGGGGCCTTCGGAGACCCAGTACTTC. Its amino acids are CASSQRAGGPSETQYF.